The 20 T cell receptor beta chains in this list originate from one sample, sequenced in a study of blood T cell repertoires in COVID-19. Sequencing was performed with immunoSEQ multiplex PCR; in TCRdb, only in-frame clones are kept and a portion is missing. The sample lists about 140,000 clones, about 79% seen once, with roughly 4.7% in the top ten. What was sequenced was peripheral blood. All receptors derive from a woman aged 80 or older with active or convalescent COVID-19.

The rearrangement links TRBV9 to TRBJ2-3; the match to TRBD1 covers 7 bases. The CDR3 spans 15 residues. The junction had 5 bases not matched to a gene; V was cut back by 0 bases and J by 4 bases. Looked up from germline, CDR1 is SGDLS and CDR2 is YYNGEE. CDR3 loop: CASSVGLGGSDTQYF. The CDR3 nucleotides read TGTGCCAGCAGCGTAGGATTAGGGGGCTCAGATACGCAGTATTTT.

The V and J genes are TRBV7-2 and TRBJ2-1; D remains unclear. V was trimmed by 8 bases and J by 6 bases, leaving 17 bases between them. CDR1 SGHTA and CDR2 FQGNSA come from the germline V gene. This CDR3 region has 14 residues. The CDR3 protein is CASVATNSGNEQFF. CDR3 nucleotide sequence: TGTGCCAGCGTCGCTACCAATTCGGGCAATGAGCAGTTCTTC.

This clone was counted a few times. The chain combines TRBV2 with TRBJ2-5; 7 nucleotides align to TRBD1. Germline CDR1 is SNHLY and CDR2 is FYNNEI. The CDR3 consists of 11 residues. Trimming took 11 bases from V and 7 from J; bases not matched to a gene: 7. The CDR3 loop reads CAGGQRGTQYF. Written as DNA, the CDR3 is TGTGCCGGGGGACAGCGCGGGACCCAGTACTTC.

The chain employs TRBV3-1 (or the pseudogene TRBV3-2) and TRBJ2-7; 8 bases fit TRBD2. CDR1 and CDR2 from the germline V gene are LGHDT and YNNKEL (reference sequence). This CDR3 has 13 residues. Trimming removed 0 bases from V and 12 bases from J; junction bases left unmatched: 7. In nucleotides, the CDR3 is TGTGCCAGCAGCCAAGATGACAGCGGGGGTAGGTACTTC. Translating it yields CASSQDDSGGRYF.

V is TRBV4-1 and J is TRBJ2-5; 7 bases fit TRBD1. This CDR3 has 15 residues. CDR1 and CDR2 (germline): MGHRA, YSYEKL. V lost 1 base to trimming and J lost 2 bases; unmatched junction nucleotides: 4. The CDR3 spells CASSQGDRDQETQYF. CDR3 DNA sequence: TGCGCCAGCAGCCAAGGAGACAGGGATCAAGAGACCCAGTACTTC.

The chain joins TRBV19 to TRBJ1-5; 7 bases fit TRBD1. The CDR3 contains 15 residues. Trimming cost V 9 bases and J 1 base; bases outside gene matches: 9. Germline CDR1 and CDR2: LNHDA and SQIVND (reference sequence). The DNA of the CDR3 is TGTGCCAGCGGACAGGCGATGTTCAGCAATCAGCCCCAGCATTTT. Protein sequence: CASGQAMFSNQPQHF.

This clone was counted once. V gene TRBV4-2 combines with J gene TRBJ2-7; maybe TRBD2 (7 bases). Germline values: CDR1 LGHNA, CDR2 YNFKEQ. Trimming removed 4 bases at V and 2 bases at J, with 15 bases between. The CDR3 runs to 15 residues. This CDR3 is CASSPDRGGAYEQYF. The CDR3 DNA follows: TGTGCCAGCAGCCCAGACAGAGGGGGGGCCTACGAGCAGTACTTC.

The chain employs TRBV30 and TRBJ2-1; the D gene is possibly TRBD2 (5 bases). Between the trimmed V and J ends, which lost 1 base and 4 bases, there was a span of 17 bases. This CDR3 spans 16 amino acids. Germline values: CDR1 GTSNPN, CDR2 SVGIG (reference sequence). The chain's CDR3 is CAWSGLALTPYNEQFF. The CDR3 nucleotides read TGTGCCTGGAGTGGGCTAGCCCTTACTCCTTACAATGAGCAGTTCTTC. Looking up the rest from reference TRBV30 and TRBJ2-1 gives the full variable domain: SQTIHQWPATLVQPVGSPLSLECTVEGTSNPNLYWYRQAAGRGLQLLFYSVGIGQISSEVPQNLSASRPQDRQFILSSKKLLLSDSGFYLCAWSGLALTPYNEQFFGPGTRLTVL.

The rearrangement links TRBV19 to TRBJ1-6; D not resolved. The germline V and J ends were trimmed by 5 bases and 6 bases, with 17 bases remaining between them. CDR1 is LNHDA, CDR2 SQIVND, per germline (reference sequence). This CDR3 has 16 amino acids. The CDR3 nucleotides are TGTGCCAGTAGTCCGGCCCTCCGGGATCGTAATTCACCCCTCCACTTT. Amino acids: CASSPALRDRNSPLHF.

The CDR3 protein is CASWDRREFGPQHF. Here the CDR3 DNA reads TGTGCCAGTTGGGATCGCAGGGAATTTGGGCCCCAGCATTTT. The V gene is TRBV27, the J gene TRBJ1-5, with TRBD1 as a possible D gene (5 bases). Germline values: CDR1 MNHEY, CDR2 SMNVEV (reference sequence). The CDR3 extends over 14 amino acids. Deletions cut 9 bases from V and 9 bases from J, with 21 bases between.

The CDR3: CASSPGVDPPYNSPLHF. The CDR3 DNA reads TGTGCCAGCAGTCCGGGAGTTGATCCACCTTATAATTCACCCCTCCACTTT. The chain is built from TRBV7-9 and TRBJ1-6; D is uncertain. V gave up 6 bases and J gave up 4 bases, with 19 bases separating them. This CDR3 comprises 17 residues. In germline, CDR1 is SEHNR, CDR2 FQNEAQ (reference sequence).

This rearrangement joins TRBV9 to TRBJ2-3, with 10 bases identical to TRBD2. CDR3 length: 17 amino acids. CDR1 is SGDLS, CDR2 YYNGEE, per germline. V shed 0 bases and J 0 bases; nucleotides not matched to a gene: 4. CDR3: CASSVAPSGGSTDTQYF. The CDR3 DNA follows: TGTGCCAGCAGCGTAGCGCCTAGCGGGGGAAGCACAGATACGCAGTATTTT.

This clone was detected a few times. V usage is TRBV10-3 and J usage is TRBJ2-3; maybe TRBD1 (6 bases). This CDR3 has 14 amino acids. The V and J ends lost 4 bases and 3 bases respectively, with 11 bases between them. CDR1 and CDR2 (germline): ENHRY, SYGVKD. Here the CDR3 DNA reads TGTGCCATCAGTGCACAGGGTCTAACAGATACGCAGTATTTT. As protein: CAISAQGLTDTQYF.

This clone has a handful of counts. This sequence joins TRBV5-1 and TRBJ2-5; no clear D gene. Germline V CDR1 and CDR2: SGHRS, YFSETQ. The CDR3 totals 17 residues. Trimming stripped 0 bases from V and 1 base from J, with 16 bases between. In nucleotides, the CDR3 is TGCGCCAGCAGCTTGGTCCCTCATGGAGCCAGCCAAGAGACCCAGTACTTC. Amino acids: CASSLVPHGASQETQYF.

The chain uses TRBV4-1 and TRBJ1-1, with D perhaps TRBD1 (6 bases). V lost 1 base and J lost 4, with 16 bases in between. There are 16 residues in the CDR3. Germline V gives CDR1 MGHRA, CDR2 YSYEKL. CDR3 sequence reads: CASSQVQGRPGTEAFF. CDR3 bases: TGCGCCAGCAGCCAAGTTCAGGGGCGCCCGGGCACTGAAGCTTTCTTT.

The chain links TRBV27 to TRBJ2-7, with 7 positions matching TRBD2. With V trimmed by 6 bases and J by 2 bases, 7 bases remained unmatched. This CDR3 spans 14 amino acids. Per germline, CDR1 MNHEY and CDR2 SMNVEV (reference sequence). CDR3 protein: CASSRGDRPYEQYF. CDR3 coding DNA: TGTGCCAGCAGCCGGGGGGATCGCCCCTACGAGCAGTACTTC.

This chain links TRBV19 with TRBJ2-6, with TRBD2 matching 8 bases. V lost 5 bases to trimming and J lost 0 bases; unmatched junction nucleotides: 6. Germline V gene sequence: CDR1 LNHDA, CDR2 SQIVND (reference sequence). This CDR3 is 17 amino acids long. CDR3 DNA sequence: TGTGCCAGTAGTGCCGGGAGGGGTTTCTCTGGGGCCAACGTCCTGACTTTC. It yields the protein CASSAGRGFSGANVLTF.

The J gene is TRBJ1-1, the V gene TRBV7-3; D possibly corresponds to TRBD1 (5 bases). From germline, CDR1 is SGHTA and CDR2 FQGTGA. V was cut by 7 bases and J by 1 base, with 10 bases left in between. This CDR3 has 13 amino acids. Here the CDR3 DNA reads TGTGCCAGCACCCGACAGACGAACACTGAAGCTTTCTTT. This encodes CASTRQTNTEAFF.

This chain links TRBV6-6 with TRBJ1-3; 9 nucleotides agree with TRBD1. The V segment lost 7 bases and the J segment 4 bases; nucleotides outside the gene matches: 8. CDR1 MNHNY and CDR2 SVGAGI come from the germline V gene (reference sequence). The CDR3 consists of 15 residues. The CDR3 nucleotides are TGTGCCAGCATCAAACAGGGGGCTGGAGGAAACACCATATATTTT. Its translation: CASIKQGAGGNTIYF.

The chain has TRBV6-5 and TRBJ2-7; TRBD2 agrees at 14 bases. Per germline, CDR1 MNHEY and CDR2 SVGAGI. This CDR3 is 15 amino acids long. The V gene end was trimmed by 5 bases and the J gene end by 4 bases; junction bases not matched to a gene: 4. CDR3 coding DNA: TGTGCCAGCAGTCCCGGGACTAGCGGGGGTTACGAGCAGTACTTC. Protein: CASSPGTSGGYEQYF.